This TCR beta chain was recorded in a study of T cell responses to AZD1222 COVID-19 vaccine. Points from the study as a whole: Regions 160-218 and 743-854 dominated among vaccine-associated CD4 TCRs spanning spike.

This CDR3 comprises 13 residues. V was clipped by 3 bases and J by 6 bases, with 9 bases between them. Germline loops: CDR1 MNHEY, CDR2 SMNVEV (reference sequence). TCRdb keeps only in-frame clones here, not all; method: immunoSEQ multiplex PCR. The sample carries some 92,000 clones, around 91% recorded once. In regard to this clone: What it recognizes is unknown.

This material consisted of peripheral blood, taken on day 0 of MenACWY control vaccination. This receptor was taken from an adult in good health. The V call is TRBV27, the J call TRBJ2-1, with D uncertain. CDR3 amino acids: CASSLFISNEQFF. The CDR3 DNA sequence: TGTGCCAGCAGTTTGTTCATTTCCAATGAGCAGTTCTTC.